This entry describes one T cell receptor beta chain. The antigen remains unidentified. The data are from a study of beta chain features in type 1 diabetes. The study, taken as a whole, reports: Shorter TCRB CDR3s, moderately but significantly so, were found in Type 1 diabetes patients in all four CD4+ subsets.

What was sequenced were expressed TCRB transcripts, since all of the isolated RNA had been reverse transcribed. The table came from immunoSEQ multiplex PCR; TCRdb's copy has only in-frame clones and leaves some out. This sample has about 340,000 clones, with roughly a tenth found just once. The CDR3 has 13 amino acids. Germline V CDR1 and CDR2: WSHSY, SAAADI. After removal of 7 bases from V and 13 bases from J, the junction contained 7 bases not matched to a gene. The chain links TRBV10-2 to TRBJ1-6; 10 positions match TRBD1. Sequenced sample: central memory CD4+ T cells from blood. The TCR originated in a young man with type 1 diabetes. The CDR3 DNA is TGCGCCAGCACCCAGGGACAGGGGATTCCCCTCCACTTT. Translated, it gives CASTQGQGIPLHF.